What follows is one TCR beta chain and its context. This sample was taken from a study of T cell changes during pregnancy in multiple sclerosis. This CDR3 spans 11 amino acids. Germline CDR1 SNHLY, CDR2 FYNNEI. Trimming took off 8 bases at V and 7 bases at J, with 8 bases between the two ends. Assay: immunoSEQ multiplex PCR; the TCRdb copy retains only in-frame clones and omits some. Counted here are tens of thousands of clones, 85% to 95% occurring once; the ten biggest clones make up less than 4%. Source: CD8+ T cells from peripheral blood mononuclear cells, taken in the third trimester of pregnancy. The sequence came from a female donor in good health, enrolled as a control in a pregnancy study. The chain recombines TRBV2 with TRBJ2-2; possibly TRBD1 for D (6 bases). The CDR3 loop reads CASQGNGELFF. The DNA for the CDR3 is TGTGCCAGCCAGGGGAACGGGGAGCTGTTTTTT.